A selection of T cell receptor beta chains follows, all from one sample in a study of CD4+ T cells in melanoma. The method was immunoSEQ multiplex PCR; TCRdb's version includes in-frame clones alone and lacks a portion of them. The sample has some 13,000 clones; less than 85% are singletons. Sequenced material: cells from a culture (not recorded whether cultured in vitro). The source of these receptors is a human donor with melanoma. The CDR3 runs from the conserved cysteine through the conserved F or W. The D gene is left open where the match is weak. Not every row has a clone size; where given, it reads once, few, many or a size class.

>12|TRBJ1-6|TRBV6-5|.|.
CASSTPSSPLHF
TGTGCCAGCAGTACCCCCAGTTCACCCCTCCACTTT
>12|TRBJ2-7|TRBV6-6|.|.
CASSYWRGQQYF
TGTGCCAGCAGTTACTGGCGGGGACAGCAGTACTTC
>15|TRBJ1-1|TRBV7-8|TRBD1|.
CASSPTGTGRAEAFF
TGTGCCAGCAGCCCAACCGGGACAGGGAGGGCTGAAGCTTTCTTT
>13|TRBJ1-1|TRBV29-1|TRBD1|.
CSVGDRQYTEAFF
TGCAGCGTGGGGGACAGGCAATACACTGAAGCTTTCTTT
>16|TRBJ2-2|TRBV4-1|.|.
CASSQEAQLVTGELFF
TGCGCCAGCAGCCAAGAGGCCCAACTAGTAACCGGGGAGCTGTTTTTT
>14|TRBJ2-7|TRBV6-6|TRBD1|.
CATIQGKAAYEQYF
TGTGCCACCATACAGGGGAAGGCCGCCTACGAGCAGTACTTC
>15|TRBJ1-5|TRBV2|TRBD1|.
CASSGGQSSNQPQHF
TGTGCCAGCAGTGGGGGACAGTCTAGCAATCAGCCCCAGCATTTT
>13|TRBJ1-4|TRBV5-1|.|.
CASSFPDNEKLFF
TGCGCCAGCAGCTTTCCAGACAATGAAAAACTGTTTTTT
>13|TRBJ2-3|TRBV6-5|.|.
CASRGAGTDTQYF
TGTGCCAGCAGGGGCGCGGGCACAGATACGCAGTATTTT
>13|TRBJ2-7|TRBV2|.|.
CASAGALVYEQYF
TGTGCCAGCGCTGGCGCATTGGTCTACGAGCAGTACTTC
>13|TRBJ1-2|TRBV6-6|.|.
CASSYGRAYGYTF
TGTGCCAGCAGTTACGGCAGGGCCTATGGCTACACCTTC
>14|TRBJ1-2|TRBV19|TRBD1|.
CASSLAGTGRGYTF
TGTGCCAGTAGCCTAGCCGGGACAGGCCGTGGCTACACCTTC
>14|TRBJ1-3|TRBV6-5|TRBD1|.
CASRRQGRENTIYF
TGTGCCAGCAGACGACAGGGTCGGGAAAACACCATATATTTT
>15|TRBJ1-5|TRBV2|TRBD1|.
CASSERTGSNQPQHF
TGTGCCAGCAGTGAAAGGACAGGTAGCAATCAGCCCCAGCATTTT
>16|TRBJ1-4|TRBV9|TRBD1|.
CASSADQGATNEKLFF
TGTGCCAGCAGCGCGGATCAGGGGGCGACTAATGAAAAACTGTTTTTT
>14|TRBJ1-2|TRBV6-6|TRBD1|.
CASSYSDRGRGYTF
TGTGCCAGCAGTTACTCCGACAGGGGCAGGGGCTACACCTTC
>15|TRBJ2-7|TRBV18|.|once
CASSPRSKQEAEQYF
TGTGCCAGCTCACCAAGGTCGAAACAGGAGGCCGAGCAGTACTTC
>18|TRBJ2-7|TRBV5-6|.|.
CASSFFILGPDTTYEQYF
TGTGCCAGCAGCTTTTTTATCCTTGGCCCGGACACTACCTACGAGCAGTACTTC
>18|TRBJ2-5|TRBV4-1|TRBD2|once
CASSQARDSGSYQETQYF
TGCGCCAGCAGCCAAGCGCGCGATAGCGGGTCGTACCAAGAGACCCAGTACTTC
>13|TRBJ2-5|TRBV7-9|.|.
CASSLIVGSGLHF
TGTGCCAGCAGCTTAATTGTTGGGTCAGGGCTTCACTTC
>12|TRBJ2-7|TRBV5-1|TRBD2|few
CASNGDYYEQYF
TGCGCCAGCAATGGGGACTACTACGAGCAGTACTTC
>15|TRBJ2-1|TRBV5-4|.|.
CASSLDRDLYNEQFF
TGTGCCAGCAGCTTGGATAGGGACCTCTACAATGAGCAGTTCTTC
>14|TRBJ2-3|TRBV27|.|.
CASSLGQLTDTQYF
TGTGCCAGCAGTTTAGGGCAACTCACAGATACGCAGTATTTT
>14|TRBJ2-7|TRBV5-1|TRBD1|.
CASSLSTGYYEQYF
TGCGCCAGCAGCTTGTCGACAGGGTACTACGAGCAGTACTTC
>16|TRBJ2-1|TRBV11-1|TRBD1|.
CASSRPSGTEDNEQFF
TGTGCCAGCAGCAGGCCCTCAGGGACAGAAGACAATGAGCAGTTCTTC
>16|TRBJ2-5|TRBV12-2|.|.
CASRLASGTAKETQYF
TGTGCAAGTCGCTTAGCGTCTGGGACAGCAAAAGAGACCCAGTACTTC
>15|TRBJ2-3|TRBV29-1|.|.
CSVVRALGGTDTQYF
TGCAGCGTTGTTCGAGCCCTGGGGGGCACAGATACGCAGTATTTT
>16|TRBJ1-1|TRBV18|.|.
CASSPQGFGIATEAFF
TGTGCCAGCTCACCACAGGGTTTCGGTATTGCCACTGAAGCTTTCTTT
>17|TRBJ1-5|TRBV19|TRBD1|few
CASSPGQGRGGNQPQHF
TGTGCCAGTAGCCCTGGACAGGGGAGGGGCGGCAATCAGCCCCAGCATTTT
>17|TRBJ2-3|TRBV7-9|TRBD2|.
CASSRSSAGGLSDTQYF
TGTGCCAGCAGCCGATCCTCAGCGGGGGGCCTGTCGGATACGCAGTATTTT
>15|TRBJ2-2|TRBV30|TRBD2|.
CAWSVLAGNTGELFF
TGTGCCTGGAGTGTACTAGCGGGGAACACCGGGGAGCTGTTTTTT